Shown below are 7 T cell receptor beta chains from a single sample sequenced in a study of cytomegalovirus exposure and HLA in healthy donors. PCR was performed using 60 Vbeta and 13 Jbeta primers. The method was immunoSEQ multiplex PCR; TCRdb's version includes in-frame clones alone and lacks a portion of them. The data contain fewer than 150,000 clones, about three quarters of them singletons. The sample was PBMCs. Receptor source: a woman younger than 45 in good health and CMV-seronegative.

A remark on this clone: A read error may account for a junction end that differs from germline. V is TRBV7-9 and J is TRBJ2-3, with 8 bases identical to TRBD2. The CDR3 has 18 amino acids. Germline CDR1 SEHNR, CDR2 FQNEAQ (reference sequence). The CDR3 DNA follows: TGTTCCAGCAGCTTAGGGATTTCGGGGGGGGCGCCTTTTGATACGCAGTATTTT. Protein product: CSSSLGISGGAPFDTQYF.

V and J are TRBV9 and TRBJ1-6, with D hard to call. V gave up 1 base and J gave up 0 bases, with 8 bases separating them. The CDR3 has 16 amino acids. Germline V gives CDR1 SGDLS, CDR2 YYNGEE. The CDR3 reads CASSVRESSYNSPLHF. As DNA, the CDR3 is TGTGCCAGCAGCGTAAGAGAGTCCTCCTATAATTCACCCCTCCACTTT.

The chain is built from TRBV14 and TRBJ2-1, with 10 bases fitting TRBD2. V lost 4 bases, J lost 7 bases, and 4 bases stayed unmatched. In germline, CDR1 is SGHDN, CDR2 FVKESK. The CDR3 is made up of 14 amino acids. In DNA form, the CDR3 reads TGTGCCAGCAGCCGGGGACTAGCGACGAATGAGCAGTTCTTC. Translating gives CASSRGLATNEQFF.

V is TRBV7-8 and J is TRBJ1-2, with TRBD1 identical over 9 bases. The germline gives CDR1 SGHVS, CDR2 FQNEAQ. The CDR3 length is 15 residues. V was clipped by 3 bases and J by 6 bases; unmatched bases: 8. CDR3 sequence: CASSFELTGGHGYTF. The CDR3 coding sequence is TGTGCCAGCAGCTTTGAACTTACAGGGGGCCATGGCTACACCTTC.

Details on this clone: In the same sample, other DNA sequences code for this CDR3. This chain links TRBV4-1 with TRBJ1-4; tentative D call: TRBD1 (5 bases). Looked up from germline, CDR1 is MGHRA and CDR2 is YSYEKL. The CDR3 spans 15 residues. Trimming pared 0 bases from V and 5 bases from J, leaving 10 bases between. This CDR3 is CASSQEGRANEKLFF. The CDR3 nucleotides read TGCGCCAGCAGCCAAGAAGGCAGGGCGAATGAAAAACTGTTTTTT.

This clone was seen only a few times. The J gene is TRBJ1-1, the V gene TRBV2, with TRBD1 matching 7 bases. The CDR3 contains 12 residues. Trimming removed 4 bases from V and 7 bases from J; junction bases left unmatched: 3. Per germline, CDR1 SNHLY and CDR2 FYNNEI. The chain's CDR3 is CASSGTGVEAFF. DNA for the CDR3: TGTGCCAGCAGTGGGACAGGAGTTGAAGCTTTCTTT.

V is TRBV7-3 and J is TRBJ2-5, with D unresolved. CDR1 is SGHTA, CDR2 FQGTGA, per germline. V was pared by 2 bases and J by 0 bases, with 4 bases between. The CDR3 is 13 residues long. The CDR3 nucleotides read TGTGCCAGCAGCTTAGACTACCAAGAGACCCAGTACTTC. Translating it yields CASSLDYQETQYF. Drawing the rest from reference TRBV7-3 and TRBJ2-5, the complete variable domain is GAGVSQTPSNKVTEKGKYVELRCDPISGHTALYWYRQSLGQGPEFLIYFQGTGAADDSGLPNDRFFAVRPEGSVSTLKIQRTERGDSAVYLCASSLDYQETQYFGPGTRLLVL.